What follows is one T cell receptor (beta chain) and its context. This sample stems from a study of blood T cell repertoires in COVID-19. CDR3 length equals 12 residues. The ends were cut back, 5 bases at V and 5 bases at J, with 9 bases in the middle. CDR1 and CDR2 (germline): LNHDA, SQIVND (reference sequence). Per the authors' pipeline: Estimates of nucleated cell counts were drawn from the amplification of reference gene primers. This table comes from immunoSEQ multiplex PCR, and its TCRdb copy is limited to in-frame clones, with some not included. From that table come the V and J calls and clone size; the DNA was used to work out D and trimming. The table records around 250,000 clones, about 91% of them present only once.

This clonotype was obtained from a human donor in a cohort exposed to, infected with or recovered from COVID-19 (not recorded which). The donor label of this sample is uncertain. The sequenced material came from PBMCs or T cells enriched from blood (not recorded which). The chain is built from TRBV19 and TRBJ1-1, with D uncertain. CDR3 DNA sequence: TGTGCCAGTAGTTCGTATGAGACTGAAGCTTTCTTT. This sequence encodes CASSSYETEAFF.